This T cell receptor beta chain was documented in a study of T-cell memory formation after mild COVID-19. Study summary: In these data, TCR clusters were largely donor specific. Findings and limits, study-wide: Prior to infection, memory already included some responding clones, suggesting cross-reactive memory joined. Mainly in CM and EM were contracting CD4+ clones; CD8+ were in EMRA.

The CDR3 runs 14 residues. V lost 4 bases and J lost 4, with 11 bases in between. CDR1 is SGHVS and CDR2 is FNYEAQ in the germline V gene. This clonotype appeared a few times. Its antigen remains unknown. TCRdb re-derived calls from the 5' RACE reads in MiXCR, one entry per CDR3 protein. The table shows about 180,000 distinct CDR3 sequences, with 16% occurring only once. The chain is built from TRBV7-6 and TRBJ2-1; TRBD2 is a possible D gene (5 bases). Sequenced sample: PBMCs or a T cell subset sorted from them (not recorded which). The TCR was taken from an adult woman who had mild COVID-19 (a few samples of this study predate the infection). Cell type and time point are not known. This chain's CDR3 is CASSSRTRYNEQFF. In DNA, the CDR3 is TGTGCCAGCAGCTCACGCACTAGATACAATGAGCAGTTCTTC.